This T cell receptor beta chain is drawn from a study of T cells in Graves' hyperthyroidism and ophthalmopathy. Study results and limitations: Among clonotypes expanded in thyroid above 0.001, most were also found in blood. In validation, the model predicted ophthalmopathy. These predictions came a median about 6.5 months before onset.

RNA transcripts provided the source from which TCR beta CDR3 regions were amplified. TCR CDR3 underwent first-round RT-PCR with the HTBI primer set. One entry per CDR3 protein results from TCRdb running MiXCR on the multiplex PCR reads. This table holds roughly 500,000 distinct CDR3 sequences, about half found once. In the case of this clonotype: Its antigen remains unknown.

The V gene end was trimmed by 6 bases and the J gene end by 11 bases; junction bases not matched to a gene: 8. The CDR3 runs to 14 residues. Lactation, pregnancy, other autoimmune disease or uncontrolled infection led to exclusion of patients. Clinical symptoms, serum thyroxine, TRAb, thyroid ultrasound and orbital computed tomography established diagnosis. Sequenced material: peripheral blood or thyroid tissue (not recorded which). The chain couples TRBV12-3 or TRBV12-4 to TRBJ1-6; 9 nucleotides align to TRBD1. The clonotype comes from an adult woman with Graves' disease, either hyperthyroidism or ophthalmopathy (not recorded which). This CDR3 reads CASSRDRENAPLHF. In DNA, the CDR3 is TGTGCCAGCAGCCGGGACAGGGAGAATGCACCCCTCCACTTT.